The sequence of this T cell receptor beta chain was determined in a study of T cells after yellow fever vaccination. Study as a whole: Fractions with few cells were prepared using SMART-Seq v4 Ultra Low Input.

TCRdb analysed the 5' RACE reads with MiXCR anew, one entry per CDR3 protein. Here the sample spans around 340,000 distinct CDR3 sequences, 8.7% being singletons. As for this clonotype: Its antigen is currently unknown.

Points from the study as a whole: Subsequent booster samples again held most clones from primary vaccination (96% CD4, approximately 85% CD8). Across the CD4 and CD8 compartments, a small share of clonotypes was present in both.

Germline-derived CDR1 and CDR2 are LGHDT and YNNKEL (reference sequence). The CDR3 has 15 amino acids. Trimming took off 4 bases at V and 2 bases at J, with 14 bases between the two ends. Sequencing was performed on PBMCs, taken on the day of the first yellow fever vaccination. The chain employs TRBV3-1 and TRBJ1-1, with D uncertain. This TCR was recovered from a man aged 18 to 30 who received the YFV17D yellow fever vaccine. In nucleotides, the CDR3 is TGTGCCAGCAGCCCCCAAGGTCGGGGAAACACTGAAGCTTTCTTT. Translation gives CASSPQGRGNTEAFF.